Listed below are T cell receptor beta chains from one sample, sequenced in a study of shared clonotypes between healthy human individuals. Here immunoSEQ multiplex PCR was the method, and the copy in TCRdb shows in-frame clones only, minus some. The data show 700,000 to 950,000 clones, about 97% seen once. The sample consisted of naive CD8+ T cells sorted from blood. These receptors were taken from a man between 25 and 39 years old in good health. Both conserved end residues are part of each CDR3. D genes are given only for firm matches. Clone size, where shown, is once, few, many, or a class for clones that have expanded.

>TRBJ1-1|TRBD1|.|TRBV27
TGTGCCAGCACCAGAACAGGGGGGAACACTGAAGCTTTCTTT
CASTRTGGNTEAFF
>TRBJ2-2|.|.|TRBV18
TGTGCCAGCTCAGGGGCAGCCGGGGAGCTGTTTTTT
CASSGAAGELFF
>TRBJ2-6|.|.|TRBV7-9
TGTGCCAGCAGCTTAGGACACTCTGGGGCCAACGTCCTGACTTTC
CASSLGHSGANVLTF
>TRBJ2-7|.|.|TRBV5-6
TGTGCCAGCAGCTTCGGAGCTCTCTCCTACGAGCAGTACTTC
CASSFGALSYEQYF
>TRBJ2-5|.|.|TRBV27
TGTGCCAGCAGTTCCCGGTGGGGGCAGGGCCAAGAGACCCAGTACTTC
CASSSRWGQGQETQYF
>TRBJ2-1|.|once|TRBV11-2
TGTGCCAGCAGCCCAACCCTAGAGGGGAAGAATGAGCAGTTCTTC
CASSPTLEGKNEQFF
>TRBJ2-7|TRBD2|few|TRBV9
TGTGCCAGCACCAAAGCGGGAGGGTCCTACGAGCAGTACTTC
CASTKAGGSYEQYF
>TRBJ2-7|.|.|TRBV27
TGTGCCAGCAGTTCACCTACTAGGGGGTACGAGCAGTACTTC
CASSSPTRGYEQYF
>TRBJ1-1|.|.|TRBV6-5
TGTGCCAGCAGTTACGGTACCGGGATAAACACTGAAGCTTTCTTT
CASSYGTGINTEAFF
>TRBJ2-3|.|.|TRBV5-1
TGCGCCAGCAGCTTCGACGGGGCCTTCACAGATACGCAGTATTTT
CASSFDGAFTDTQYF
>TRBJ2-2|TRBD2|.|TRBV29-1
TGCAGCGTTTGGAGAACTAGCGAGAACACCGGGGAGCTGTTTTTT
CSVWRTSENTGELFF
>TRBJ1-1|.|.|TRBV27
TGTGCCAGCAGTTTATCGGGCCCCTCCACTGAAGCTTTCTTT
CASSLSGPSTEAFF
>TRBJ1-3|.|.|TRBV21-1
TGTGCCAGCAGCAAACCGGGACAGGTTCCCTTAAGCTCTGGAAACACCATATATTTT
CASSKPGQVPLSSGNTIYF
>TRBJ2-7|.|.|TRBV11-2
TGTGCCAGCAGCCCCCTGGGGGGCCTCGACGAGCAGTACTTC
CASSPLGGLDEQYF
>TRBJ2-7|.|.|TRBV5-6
TGTGCCAGCAGCTTAGGCGGGACGAACTACGAGCAGTACTTC
CASSLGGTNYEQYF
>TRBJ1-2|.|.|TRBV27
TGTGCCAGCAGTTTAAAGAGGACCTATGGCTACACCTTC
CASSLKRTYGYTF
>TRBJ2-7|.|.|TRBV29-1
TGCAGCGTTGACGAAGGGAGCTTAGGCGACGAGCAGTACTTC
CSVDEGSLGDEQYF
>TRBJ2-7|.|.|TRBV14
TGTGCCAGTGGAACGGGAGCCCCCTCCTACGAGCAGTACTTC
CASGTGAPSYEQYF
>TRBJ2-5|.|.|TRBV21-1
TGTGCCAGCAGCAAAGTAGTTTCCCTAGCCTGGTTAGGGACCCAGTACTTC
CASSKVVSLAWLGTQYF
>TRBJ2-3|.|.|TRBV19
TGTGCCAGTTCTTTTATGATGGATACGCAGTATTTT
CASSFMMDTQYF
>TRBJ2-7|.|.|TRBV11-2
TGTGCCAGCAGCTTTAGCGGAACCAACTCCTACGAGCAGTACTTC
CASSFSGTNSYEQYF
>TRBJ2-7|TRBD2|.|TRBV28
TGTGCCAGCAGTTTAAAGTTGACTAGCAGCACCTACGAGCAGTACTTC
CASSLKLTSSTYEQYF
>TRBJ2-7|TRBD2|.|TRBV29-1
TGCAGCGTTGTCGATCTAGCGGGGGAGCAGTACTTC
CSVVDLAGEQYF
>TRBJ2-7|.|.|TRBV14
TGTGCCAGCAGCCGACTGCGGCTAGAAAGAAGTGGCGAGCAGTACTTC
CASSRLRLERSGEQYF
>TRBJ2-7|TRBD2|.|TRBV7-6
TGTGCCAGCAGCTCCCGGCGGGGAGGGCCCTTGCAGTACTTC
CASSSRRGGPLQYF
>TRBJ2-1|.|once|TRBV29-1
TGCAGCGTTTATCCAGGGGAGAGCTACAATGAGCAGTTCTTC
CSVYPGESYNEQFF
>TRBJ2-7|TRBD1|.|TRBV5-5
TGTGCCAGCAGCGACAGGGGGGTTTCCTACGAGCAGTACTTC
CASSDRGVSYEQYF
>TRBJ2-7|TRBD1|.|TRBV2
TGTGCCAGCAGTGGGGACAGGGCCCCCTACGAGCAGTACTTC
CASSGDRAPYEQYF
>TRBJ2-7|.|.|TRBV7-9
TGTGCCAGCAGCCCCCCCCAGGGGGGAGTAGGGTACTTC
CASSPPQGGVGYF
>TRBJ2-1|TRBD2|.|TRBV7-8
TGTGCCAGCAGCTTAGCGGGTGGGACTAGCGGGGGATACAATGAGCAGTTCTTC
CASSLAGGTSGGYNEQFF
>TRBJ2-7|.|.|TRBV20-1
TGCAGTGCTAGCGCCCTACCCGAGCAGTACTTC
CSASALPEQYF
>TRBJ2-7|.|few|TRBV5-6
TGTGCCAGCAGCTCTTGGGGTTCGGGCGAGCAGTACTTC
CASSSWGSGEQYF
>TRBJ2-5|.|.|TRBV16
TGTGCCAGCAGCCAAATCTGGGAGACCCAGTACTTC
CASSQIWETQYF
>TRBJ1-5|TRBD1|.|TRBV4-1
TGCGCCAGCAGCCATCTACAGGGGAGCAATCAGCCCCAGCATTTT
CASSHLQGSNQPQHF
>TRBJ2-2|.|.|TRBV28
TGTGCCAGCAGTTTCCCCGAGAACACCGGGGAGCTGTTTTTT
CASSFPENTGELFF
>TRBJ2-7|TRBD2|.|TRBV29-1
TGCAGCGTTGAAACTAGCGGGGCCTACGAGCAGTACTTC
CSVETSGAYEQYF
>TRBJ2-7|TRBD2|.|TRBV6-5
TGTGCCAGTCAACCTAGCGGGAGTAGCTACGAGCAGTACTTC
CASQPSGSSYEQYF
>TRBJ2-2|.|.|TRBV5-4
TGTGCCAGCATCCGTAGGGATTCCGGGGAGCTGTTTTTT
CASIRRDSGELFF
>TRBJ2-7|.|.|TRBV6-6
TGTGCCAGCACCAAGGGACTTTACTCCTACGAGCAGTACTTC
CASTKGLYSYEQYF
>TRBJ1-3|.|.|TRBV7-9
TGTGCCAGCAGCCGATGGTCAGACACCATATATTTT
CASSRWSDTIYF
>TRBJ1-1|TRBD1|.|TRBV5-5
TGTGCCAGCAGCTTGGGTGGGACAGCTTTTAACACTGAAGCTTTCTTT
CASSLGGTAFNTEAFF
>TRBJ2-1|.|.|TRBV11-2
TGTGCCAGCAGCTTAATATTTGGAACTTCCTTATCCTACAATGAGCAGTTCTTC
CASSLIFGTSLSYNEQFF
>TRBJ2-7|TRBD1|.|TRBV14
TGTGCCAGCAGCCTGACAGGGGACCCCTCCTACGAGCAGTACTTC
CASSLTGDPSYEQYF
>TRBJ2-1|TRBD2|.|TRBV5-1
TGCGCCAGCAGCTTGGGGCTCGGGACTATAGCGGGCAATGAGCAGTTCTTC
CASSLGLGTIAGNEQFF
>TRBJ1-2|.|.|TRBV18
TGTGCCAGCTCACCACCCGTAAGCCCCTATGGCTACACCTTC
CASSPPVSPYGYTF
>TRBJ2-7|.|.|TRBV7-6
TGTGCCAGCAGCTTAGCTTCCGGGTTCCAAGGCTACGAGCAGTACTTC
CASSLASGFQGYEQYF
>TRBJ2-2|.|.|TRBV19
TGTGCCAGTAGTATTACAGGTTTGGCCGGGGAGCTGTTTTTT
CASSITGLAGELFF
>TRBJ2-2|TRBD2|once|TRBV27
TGTGCCAGCAGTTCTACTAGCGCCCCAGCCGGGGAGCTGTTTTTT
CASSSTSAPAGELFF
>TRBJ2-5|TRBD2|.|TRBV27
TGTGCCAGCAGTGTCGGTAGGGGTCTAGCGGGCCAAGAGACCCAGTACTTC
CASSVGRGLAGQETQYF
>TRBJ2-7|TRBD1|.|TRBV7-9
TGTGCCAGCAGCTCCCCCGGGACAGGGGGCCACGAGCAGTACTTC
CASSSPGTGGHEQYF
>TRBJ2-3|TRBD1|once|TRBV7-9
TGTGCCAGCAGCTTAGTTACAGGGGGCCCATATACAGATACGCAGTATTTT
CASSLVTGGPYTDTQYF
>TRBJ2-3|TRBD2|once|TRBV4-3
TGCGCCAGCAGCCTCAGGACTAGCAGAGGCACAGATACGCAGTATTTT
CASSLRTSRGTDTQYF
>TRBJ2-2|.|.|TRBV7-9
TGTGCCAGCAGCTTAGTTTCCGGGGAGCTGTTTTTT
CASSLVSGELFF
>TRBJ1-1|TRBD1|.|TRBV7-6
TGTGCCAGCAGCTTTATCCGAGACAGGGGATGGACTGAAGCTTTCTTT
CASSFIRDRGWTEAFF